A single sample gave rise to the 32 T cell receptor beta chains below, sequenced in a study of CD8+CD57+ T cells in acquired aplastic anemia (dated by TCRdb to between 2017 and 2018). Expansion of CD8+CD57+ cells had been shown by flow cytometry in the patients chosen for sequencing. Instrument used: Illumina HiSeq 2000. Profiling of TCR beta VDJ combinations and CDR3 sequences used genomic DNA as the template. TCRdb passed the public sequencing reads through fastp at Q25 and MiXCR, retaining productive beta sequences. Identical CDR3 proteins give one entry, which carries the most common genes and DNA. This sample lists hundreds of thousands of distinct CDR3 sequences; around 33% were detected once. The ten largest clones represent 0.8% to 0.85% of the sample. Sequencing was performed on sorted CD4+, CD8+, or CD8+CD57+ T cells (not recorded which) from PBMCs. The receptors come from a human donor with aplastic anemia.

This clonotype was detected only once. The chain carries TRBV6-5 and TRBJ1-6; no reliable D call. CDR1 and CDR2 (germline): MNHEY, SVGAGI. V lost 4 bases to trimming and J lost 0 bases, with 13 bases between them. The CDR3 consists of 17 residues. The CDR3 DNA reads as TGTGCCAGCAGTTCCAACACGGAGAGCTCCTATAATTCACCCCTCCACTTT. Translation gives CASSSNTESSYNSPLHF.

This clonotype was recorded at least ten times. This chain joins TRBV10-2 and TRBJ2-5; D is uncertain. The CDR3 is made up of 12 amino acids. V lost 7 bases to trimming and J lost 0 bases, with 6 bases between them. CDR1 is WSHSY, CDR2 SAAADI, per germline. CDR3 DNA sequence: TGCGCCAGCACCGAGAACCAAGAGACCCAGTACTTC. Translated: CASTENQETQYF.

This clonotype was detected a few times. J is TRBJ2-5 and V is TRBV29-1; 10 bases agree with TRBD2. The junction had 5 bases not matched to a gene; V was cut back by 2 bases and J by 5 bases. CDR3 length: 14 residues. Germline loops: CDR1 SQVTM, CDR2 ANQGSEA. The CDR3 loop reads CSVELAGGQETQYF. The CDR3 nucleotides are TGCAGCGTTGAATTAGCGGGGGGCCAGGAGACCCAGTACTTC.

This clonotype was found many times. This chain joins TRBV5-1 and TRBJ2-7; 7 bases map to TRBD1. Germline V lookup: CDR1 SGHRS, CDR2 YFSETQ. The CDR3 covers 14 residues. The V and J ends lost 0 bases and 2 bases, in that order; junction bases with no gene match: 2. Written as DNA, the CDR3 is TGCGCCAGCAGCTTGGACAGGGGAGCCTACGAGCAGTACTTC. Protein product: CASSLDRGAYEQYF.

This clonotype came up many times. The gene calls are TRBV7-9 and TRBJ1-1; D unclear. CDR1 SEHNR and CDR2 FQNEAQ come from the germline V gene (reference sequence). The CDR3 runs 12 residues. V shed 5 bases and J shed 2 bases, with 6 bases lying between them. The DNA of the CDR3 is TGTGCCAGCAGCCGACAAAACACTGAAGCTTTCTTT. Amino acid sequence: CASSRQNTEAFF.

This clonotype was counted only a few times. This chain connects TRBV6-2 or TRBV6-3 to TRBJ1-2; 12 bases fit TRBD1. After removal of 8 bases from V and 5 bases from J, the junction contained 3 bases not matched to a gene. The CDR3 spans 13 residues. Germline V gives CDR1 MNHEY, CDR2 SVGEGT. CDR3: CASAGQGAYGYTF. The DNA of the CDR3 is TGTGCCAGCGCGGGACAGGGGGCATATGGCTACACCTTC.

The V call is TRBV2, the J call TRBJ2-1; TRBD2 matches 9 bases. V was pared by 8 bases and J by 9 bases, with 8 bases of the junction left unmatched. The CDR3 totals 13 residues. In germline, CDR1 is SNHLY, CDR2 FYNNEI. Here the CDR3 DNA reads TGTGCCAGCCGTAGCGGGGGAGAGATTGAGCAGTTCTTC. It translates to CASRSGGEIEQFF.

This clonotype has only a few counts. J is TRBJ1-2 and V is TRBV29-1; D gene uncertain. Germline loops: CDR1 SQVTM, CDR2 ANQGSEA. The CDR3 has 12 residues. V lost 6 bases and J 0 bases, leaving 8 bases between the germline ends. The CDR3 sequence is CSVETPNYGYTF. CDR3 nucleotides: TGCAGCGTCGAGACACCTAACTATGGCTACACCTTC.

This clonotype was counted only a few times. CDR3 nucleotide sequence: TGTGCCAGCAGCCCCCGAGATAAGCCCAACGAGCAGTTCTTC. This encodes CASSPRDKPNEQFF. V usage is TRBV7-3 and J usage is TRBJ2-1, with no clear D. The V end was cut by 5 bases, the J end by 10 bases, with 18 bases between. This CDR3 has 14 amino acids. CDR1 is SGHTA and CDR2 is FQGTGA in the germline V gene. The complete variable domain, with remaining parts taken from reference TRBV7-3 and TRBJ2-1, reads GAGVSQTPSNKVTEKGKYVELRCDPISGHTALYWYRQSLGQGPEFLIYFQGTGAADDSGLPNDRFFAVRPEGSVSTLKIQRTERGDSAVYLCASSPRDKPNEQFFGPGTRLTVL.

This clonotype has a count of ten or more. This chain joins TRBV10-3 and TRBJ2-7, with 7 bases fitting TRBD2. The CDR3 has 13 residues. Per germline, CDR1 ENHRY and CDR2 SYGVKD. Trimming at V came to 8 bases and at J to 4 bases, leaving 8 bases not matched to a gene. CDR3 nucleotide sequence: TGTGCCATCCGCCTAGCGGTCGGATACGAGCAGTACTTC. Residues: CAIRLAVGYEQYF.

This clonotype has a count of ten or more. The chain uses TRBV15 and TRBJ1-3; the D gene is possibly TRBD1 (6 bases). Looked up from germline, CDR1 is LNHNV and CDR2 is YYDKDF (reference sequence). The CDR3 totals 18 residues. Trimming pared 3 bases from V and 0 bases from J, leaving 18 bases between. CDR3 sequence reads: CATSSGERRTVSGNTIYF. The CDR3 region has the DNA TGTGCCACCAGCAGCGGGGAGAGACGGACAGTCTCTGGAAACACCATATATTTT.

This clonotype has only a few counts. At one end the junction does not follow the germline gene, possibly because of a read error. The rearrangement links TRBV10-3 to TRBJ1-3, with unresolved D. The CDR3 sequence is 16 residues long. Germline values: CDR1 ENHRY, CDR2 SYGVKD. The chain's CDR3 is CASSPRGLYSGNTIYF. For the CDR3, the DNA is TGTGCCAGCAGTCCCCGAGGCCTTTACTCTGGAAACACCATATATTTT.

The rearrangement joins TRBV9 to TRBJ2-1, with TRBD1 matching over 11 bases. Losses at the gene ends were 0 bases for V and 7 bases for J; bases not matched to a gene: 12. CDR3 size: 18 residues. Germline-derived CDR1 and CDR2 are SGDLS and YYNGEE. The CDR3 DNA follows: TGTGCCAGCAGCGTAGTACCTCCAGGACAGGGGGCGTTAAATGAGCAGTTCTTC. Its protein product is CASSVVPPGQGALNEQFF.

This clonotype was detected only a few times. V usage is TRBV20-1 and J usage is TRBJ2-3, with TRBD1 identical over 8 bases. The CDR3 spans 14 residues. Trimming removed 6 bases from V and 4 bases from J; junction bases left unmatched: 9. From germline, CDR1 is DFQATT and CDR2 SNEGSKA (reference sequence). The CDR3 DNA reads as TGCAGTGCCCACGACAGGGGCCCCTCAGATACGCAGTATTTT. It specifies CSAHDRGPSDTQYF.

This clonotype was seen a few times. A junction end diverges from the germline sequence, so it may reflect a read error. The gene calls are TRBV7-9 and TRBJ1-6; 8 nucleotides match TRBD1. From germline, CDR1 is SEHNR and CDR2 FQNEAQ (reference sequence). This CDR3 contains 15 residues. CDR3 sequence (DNA): TGTGCCAGCAGCTTCCAGGGGGCGCTGAATTCACCCCCCCACTTT. It specifies CASSFQGALNSPPHF.

This clonotype was picked up a small number of times. The conserved closing phenylalanine or tryptophan is absent in this CDR3, likely reflecting a read error. The V gene is TRBV12-3 or TRBV12-4, the J gene TRBJ1-1; D remains unclear. The ends were cut back, 0 bases at V and 6 bases at J, with 8 bases in the middle. This CDR3 has 13 residues. The DNA of the CDR3 is TGTGCCAGCAGTTTAGCGCTGCAGGCTGAAGCTTTCTCT. Its protein is CASSLALQAEAFS.

Turning to this clonotype: This may arise from a read error, as a much more abundant clone is one base away. The rearrangement joins TRBV2 to TRBJ1-5; unclear D gene. This CDR3 spans 15 amino acids. Per the germline V gene, CDR1 is SNHLY and CDR2 is FYNNEI. With 6 bases removed from V and 3 bases from J, the gap between germline ends came to 15 bases. CDR3 in amino acids: CASSVGGFNNQPQHF. The DNA of the CDR3 is TGTGCCAGCAGCGTAGGAGGCTTCAACAATCAGCCCCAGCATTTT.

This clonotype was seen ten or more times. V and J are TRBV19 and TRBJ2-5, with 8 nucleotides matching TRBD2. The junction had 9 bases not matched to a gene; V was cut back by 5 bases and J by 4 bases. Germline CDR1 LNHDA, CDR2 SQIVND (reference sequence). The CDR3 has 15 residues. CDR3 DNA: TGTGCCAGTAGTCCAGTAGCGGGGCGGGGAGAGACCCAGTACTTC. Encoded protein: CASSPVAGRGETQYF.

This chain connects TRBV4-2 to TRBJ1-6; no definite D call. The CDR3 covers 16 residues. The V end was cut by 2 bases, the J end by 5 bases, with 13 bases between. Germline V gives CDR1 LGHNA, CDR2 YNFKEQ. The CDR3 coding sequence is TGTGCCAGCAGCCAATACACGGCAAATGATAATTCACCCCTCCACTTT. Translated, it gives CASSQYTANDNSPLHF.

This clonotype was seen repeatedly, ten times or more. The chain joins TRBV24-1 to TRBJ1-6, with TRBD1 matching 9 bases. This CDR3 has 18 residues. The germline gives CDR1 KGHDR, CDR2 SFDVKD. V lost 3 bases, J lost 10 bases, and 15 bases stayed unmatched. CDR3 in amino acids: CATSDGSTGTGKWSPLHF. In nucleotides, the CDR3 is TGTGCCACCAGTGATGGTTCCACCGGGACAGGGAAGTGGTCACCCCTCCACTTT.

This clonotype was detected only a few times. V is TRBV27 and J is TRBJ2-7; 10 nucleotides align to TRBD2. V shed 6 bases, J shed 4 bases, and the junction held 12 bases outside the gene matches. CDR3 length equals 16 residues. CDR1 and CDR2 (germline): MNHEY, SMNVEV (reference sequence). Here the CDR3 DNA reads TGTGCCAGCAGCCAAGACGGACTAGCGGAGATTTACGAGCAGTACTTC. This gives the protein CASSQDGLAEIYEQYF.

The rearrangement joins TRBV5-4 to TRBJ2-3; D ambiguous. The CDR3 spans 13 residues. Germline V gives CDR1 SGHNT, CDR2 YYREEE (reference sequence). V shed 10 bases and J shed 2 bases, with 14 bases lying between them. CDR3 residues: CAARVPHTDTQYF. CDR3 DNA: TGTGCCGCACGGGTCCCCCACACAGATACGCAGTATTTT.

This clonotype was counted between two and nine times. This chain links TRBV6-1 with TRBJ2-7; D possibly uses TRBD1 or TRBD2 (6 bases each). Germline V lookup: CDR1 MNHNS, CDR2 SASEGT. V lost 1 base and J lost 6, with 13 bases in between. The CDR3 loop spans 14 amino acids. The CDR3: CASSEEGGMGEQYF. CDR3 in DNA: TGTGCCAGCAGTGAAGAAGGGGGGATGGGCGAGCAGTACTTC.

With regard to this clonotype: With a much larger clone just one base away, this may be a read error. J is TRBJ1-1 and V is TRBV7-9; D is unclear. Germline V CDR1 and CDR2: SEHNR, FQNEAQ (reference sequence). This CDR3 spans 12 amino acids. CDR3 in amino acids: CASSPLGTGAFF. DNA for the CDR3: TGTGCCAGCAGCCCCTTGGGCACTGGAGCTTTCTTT.

This clonotype has more than one count but fewer than ten. Germline is not matched at one junction end, which may reflect a read error. The chain links TRBV7-6 to TRBJ2-3, with 8 bases fitting TRBD1. The CDR3 extends over 19 amino acids. Germline loops: CDR1 SGHVS, CDR2 FNYEAQ. CDR3 amino acids: CASSSSSFVRTGMRDTQYF. The CDR3 DNA follows: TGTGCTAGCAGCTCCTCCTCCTTTGTTCGGACAGGGATGAGAGATACGCAGTATTTT.

This clonotype has at least ten counts. The chain recombines TRBV6-1 with TRBJ1-6; no reliable D call. V shed 10 bases and J shed 4 bases, with 11 bases lying between them. The CDR3 length is 13 residues. Germline loops: CDR1 MNHNS, CDR2 SASEGT. The CDR3 nucleotides are TGTGCCACTCACGGGCAGTATAATTCACCCCTCCACTTT. Amino acid sequence: CATHGQYNSPLHF.

This chain links TRBV6-5 with TRBJ1-5; 7 nucleotides line up with TRBD1. Germline CDR1 and CDR2: MNHEY and SVGAGI. This CDR3 is built from 14 residues. The V segment lost 6 bases and the J segment 5 bases; nucleotides outside the gene matches: 7. The CDR3: CASRYRGVDQPQHF. The DNA for the CDR3 is TGTGCCAGCAGGTACAGGGGTGTAGATCAGCCCCAGCATTTT.

The table lists this clonotype with many counts. The V gene is TRBV7-2, the J gene TRBJ2-7, with D uncertain. Trimming cost V 4 bases and J 0 bases, with 10 bases left between them. The CDR3 has 14 amino acids. Looked up from germline, CDR1 is SGHTA and CDR2 is FQGNSA. In DNA form, the CDR3 reads TGTGCCAGCAGCTGGCGACAAGACTCCTACGAGCAGTACTTC. Translation: CASSWRQDSYEQYF.

The chain carries TRBV10-3 and TRBJ2-7, with 10 bases that match TRBD1. The germline V gene has CDR1 ENHRY and CDR2 SYGVKD. The CDR3 is 14 amino acids. V lost 4 bases, J lost 5 bases, and 5 bases stayed unmatched. The CDR3 DNA reads as TGTGCCATCAGTGGGCGGGACAGGGGCCACGAGCAGTACTTC. This translates into CAISGRDRGHEQYF.

This chain connects TRBV3-1 to TRBJ1-3; D is unclear. V gave up 4 bases and J gave up 0 bases, with 13 bases separating them. This CDR3 contains 16 residues. Looked up from germline, CDR1 is LGHDT and CDR2 is YNNKEL (reference sequence). In DNA form, the CDR3 reads TGTGCCAGCAGCCGCAACGGTGTTTTCTCTGGAAACACCATATATTTT. Protein sequence: CASSRNGVFSGNTIYF.

This chain connects TRBV3-1 to TRBJ1-3, with D hard to call. The V gene's germline CDR1 is LGHDT and CDR2 YNNKEL (reference sequence). CDR3 length: 11 amino acids. The V end was cut by 9 bases, the J end by 4 bases, with 7 bases between. The CDR3 nucleotides are TGTGCCAGTAATGGGGGAAACACCATATATTTT. Its translation is CASNGGNTIYF.

This clonotype was observed a few times. The V gene is TRBV19, the J gene TRBJ2-7, with D hard to call. The length of the CDR3 is 12 residues. Germline values: CDR1 LNHDA, CDR2 SQIVND (reference sequence). The V end was cut by 9 bases, the J end by 2 bases, with 11 bases between. CDR3 coding DNA: TGTGCCAGCAGCGCAAGGGCCTACGAGCAGTACTTC. Encoded protein: CASSARAYEQYF.